These T cell receptor beta chains were read from a single sample in a study of blood T cell repertoires in COVID-19. The repertoire was sequenced with immunoSEQ multiplex PCR; TCRdb's copy has only in-frame clones and lacks some. Of 52,000 or so clones in the sample, about 87% were seen once. Sample: peripheral blood. The receptors derive from a man aged 40-49 years with COVID-19, enrolled during active disease. The CDR3 runs from the conserved cysteine through the conserved F or W. D genes are given only for firm matches. The size entry is marked missing in some rows and otherwise reads once, few, many or a size class.

d_gene,abundance,j_gene,v_gene,CDR3nt,CDR3aa
TRBD1,.,TRBJ1-5,TRBV6-1,TGTGCCAGCAGTGACTGGGACAGCCTATATAGCAATCAGCCCCAGCATTTT,CASSDWDSLYSNQPQHF
TRBD1,.,TRBJ2-7,TRBV2,TGTGCCAGCAGTGTCAGGGGGCTCTACGAGCAGTACTTC,CASSVRGLYEQYF
TRBD1,once,TRBJ1-2,TRBV19,TGTGCCAGTAGCAGGGACAGCAACTTGAACTATGGCTACACCTTC,CASSRDSNLNYGYTF
TRBD1,few,TRBJ2-2,TRBV18,TGTGCCAGCTCACCACGGCCCGGGACAGGGAACACCGGGGAGCTGTTTTTT,CASSPRPGTGNTGELFF
.,.,TRBJ1-5,TRBV23-1,TGCGCCAGCAGACAAGCGGGGGACGAAGAGCCCCAGCATTTT,CASRQAGDEEPQHF
.,.,TRBJ2-1,TRBV10-3,TGTGCCATCAGTGAGTCTACTCGGGAGCAGTTCTTC,CAISESTREQFF
TRBD1,.,TRBJ1-2,TRBV2,TGTGCCAGCAGTCCCCCGGGACAGGGGGCAGGCTACACCTTC,CASSPPGQGAGYTF
.,.,TRBJ1-2,TRBV3-1/TRBV3-2,TGTGCCAGCAGCCAAGAGGGGGCGGGCTATGGCTACACCTTC,CASSQEGAGYGYTF
.,.,TRBJ1-6,TRBV5-6,TGTGCCAGCAGCTTGTCGGTACAGTCGATTTATTCACCCCTCCACTTT,CASSLSVQSIYSPLHF
.,.,TRBJ1-1,TRBV7-9,TGTGCCAGCAGCTTGGGAGGGCGACAACCGGAGAACACTGAAGCTTTCTTT,CASSLGGRQPENTEAFF
.,.,TRBJ2-5,TRBV6-5,TGTGCCAGCAATCTTAGGACTTTTGCCTCAGAGACCCAGTACTTC,CASNLRTFASETQYF
TRBD2,.,TRBJ2-3,TRBV5-8,TGTGCCAGCAGCCGCGGGACTAGCGGGGGGAGCCAAGATACGCAGTATTTT,CASSRGTSGGSQDTQYF
.,.,TRBJ2-7,TRBV6-6,TGTGCCAGCAGTTACTCGTTAAACGAGCAGTACTTC,CASSYSLNEQYF
.,once,TRBJ2-5,TRBV27,TGTGCCAGCAGTTTGCCCCCTTCGACAGGCCAAGAGACCCAGTACTTC,CASSLPPSTGQETQYF
.,.,TRBJ2-3,TRBV28,TGTGCCAGCAGCGAACTAGCTTCTTACACAGATACGCAGTATTTT,CASSELASYTDTQYF
TRBD1,.,TRBJ2-5,TRBV28,TGTGCCAGCAGTGCCCGGGACAGGTTGTACTTC,CASSARDRLYF
.,.,TRBJ2-5,TRBV13,TGTGCCAGCAGCTTAGGCCTAGCACGGGAGACCCAGTACTTC,CASSLGLARETQYF
.,.,TRBJ2-1,TRBV4-1,TGCGCCAGCAGCCAAGTAGCTGGGAGCTCCTACAATGAGCAGTTCTTC,CASSQVAGSSYNEQFF
TRBD1,.,TRBJ1-5,TRBV24-1,TGTGCCACCAGCGGGACAGGGAGCCAGCCCCAGCATTTT,CATSGTGSQPQHF
.,.,TRBJ1-6,TRBV10-2,TGCGCCAGCAGTGAACCTAACTCTCCCCTCCACTTT,CASSEPNSPLHF
TRBD1,few,TRBJ2-7,TRBV2,TGTGCCAGCAGCGAGCTGGACAGGGCCCTCTCCTACGAGCAGTACTTC,CASSELDRALSYEQYF
.,.,TRBJ1-6,TRBV11-2,TGTGCCAGCAGCTTCACACAGCTTAATTCACCCCTCCACTTT,CASSFTQLNSPLHF
.,.,TRBJ1-1,TRBV11-1,TGTGCCAGCAGCATTCGGGACAACCCGACTGAAGCTTTCTTT,CASSIRDNPTEAFF
TRBD1,.,TRBJ2-2,TRBV6-4,TGTGCCAGCAGCCGGGACAGAAACACCGGGGAGCTGTTTTTT,CASSRDRNTGELFF
.,.,TRBJ1-5,TRBV4-1,TGCGCCAGCAGCCAAGATCCGGGGGGGAATAGCAATCAGCCCCAGCATTTT,CASSQDPGGNSNQPQHF
TRBD2,.,TRBJ2-3,TRBV28,TGTGCCAGCAGTTTATGGCGACCCGGGGGGACAGATACGCAGTATTTT,CASSLWRPGGTDTQYF
TRBD1,.,TRBJ1-2,TRBV7-8,TGTGCCAGCAGCTCGCGGGACAGGGGCCTCTATGGCTACACCTTC,CASSSRDRGLYGYTF
.,.,TRBJ2-1,TRBV6-1,TGTGCCAGCAGTGAAGCGGGGCTCGATGAGCAGTTCTTC,CASSEAGLDEQFF
.,.,TRBJ1-1,TRBV11-3,TGTGCCAGCAGCTTGAAAGACAGAATGAACACTGAAGCTTTCTTT,CASSLKDRMNTEAFF
TRBD2,.,TRBJ2-3,TRBV5-1,TGCGCCAGCAGCCAGGGACTAGCGGGGGGACCAAGCACAGATACGCAGTATTTT,CASSQGLAGGPSTDTQYF
.,few,TRBJ1-2,TRBV7-9,TGTGCCAGCAGCTTAGATCTCTATGGCTACACCTTC,CASSLDLYGYTF
TRBD1,.,TRBJ1-2,TRBV5-1,TGCGCCAGCAGCTCGCACAGGGGGACAGCTAACTATGGCTACACCTTC,CASSSHRGTANYGYTF
TRBD2,.,TRBJ2-1,TRBV7-8,TGTGCCAGCAGCCCACAGCGGGAGCTCGTCCGTGAGCAGTTCTTC,CASSPQRELVREQFF
TRBD1,.,TRBJ2-7,TRBV19,TGTGCCAGTAGTATTATTGGGTTGAGCCGGGACAGCTCCTACGAGCAGTACTTC,CASSIIGLSRDSSYEQYF
TRBD2,.,TRBJ2-5,TRBV7-9,TGTGCCAGCAGCCCACCCGGGACTAGCTATGATCAAGAGACCCAGTACTTC,CASSPPGTSYDQETQYF
.,.,TRBJ2-3,TRBV5-1,TGCGCCAGCAAATCGGACAGCCATAGGGCAGATACGCAGTATTTT,CASKSDSHRADTQYF